These T cell receptor beta chains were read from a single sample in a study of T cell repertoires in cytomegalovirus infection. From the reads, TCRdb called clonotypes with MiXCR, one entry per CDR3 protein. The table lists some 180,000 distinct CDR3 sequences, nearly 9.5% of them singletons. The sample was PBMCs. These receptors all come from a human donor in good health (CMV status not recorded). Some clones in this sample may be carry-over from other donors' samples. The CDR3 runs from the conserved cysteine through the conserved F or W. A D gene is named only where the DNA matches it firmly. Size tells how often a clone was seen (once, few, many) or the class of an expanded clone, and some rows leave it out.

d_gene: TRBD2
j_gene: TRBJ2-3
v_gene: TRBV20-1
abundance: NA
CDR3nt: TGCAGTGCTAGAGATTCGAGGCTAGCGGGCACAGATACGCAGTATTTT
CDR3aa: CSARDSRLAGTDTQYF

d_gene: NA
j_gene: TRBJ1-5
v_gene: TRBV20-1
abundance: few
CDR3nt: TGCAGTGCTAGCCTGGGGGGGTTTGATAATCAGCCCCAGCATTTT
CDR3aa: CSASLGGFDNQPQHF

d_gene: NA
j_gene: TRBJ1-1
v_gene: TRBV6-5
abundance: few
CDR3nt: TGTGCCAGCAGTCAGGTTATTAGCCCCCTCAACACTGAAGCTTTCTTT
CDR3aa: CASSQVISPLNTEAFF

d_gene: TRBD1
j_gene: TRBJ2-1
v_gene: TRBV11-3
abundance: many
CDR3nt: TGTGCCAGCAGCAACGCCGGGACAGGTAACAATGAGCAGTTCTTC
CDR3aa: CASSNAGTGNNEQFF

d_gene: NA
j_gene: TRBJ1-1
v_gene: TRBV29-1
abundance: NA
CDR3nt: TGCAGCGTTGAAAAGGTGGGAGCGGGGACTGAAGCTTTCTTT
CDR3aa: CSVEKVGAGTEAFF

d_gene: TRBD1
j_gene: TRBJ2-2
v_gene: TRBV7-3
abundance: many
CDR3nt: TGTGCCAGCAGCTTGCAGGGGGCCGGGGAGCTGTTTTTT
CDR3aa: CASSLQGAGELFF

d_gene: NA
j_gene: TRBJ2-3
v_gene: TRBV4-3
abundance: many
CDR3nt: TGCGCCAGCAGCCAAGAACCCTCCGCACGCACAGATACGCAGTATTTT
CDR3aa: CASSQEPSARTDTQYF

d_gene: NA
j_gene: TRBJ1-4
v_gene: TRBV5-4
abundance: NA
CDR3nt: TGTGCCAGCAGCTCGATGGGGGAAAGTGAAAAACTGTTTTTT
CDR3aa: CASSSMGESEKLFF

d_gene: TRBD2
j_gene: TRBJ2-2
v_gene: TRBV7-2
abundance: many
CDR3nt: TGTGCCAGCAGCCCGCGTCGGGGGGAAGCGAACACCGGGGAGCTGTTTTTT
CDR3aa: CASSPRRGEANTGELFF

d_gene: TRBD1
j_gene: TRBJ1-4
v_gene: TRBV10-3
abundance: few
CDR3nt: TGTGCCATCATGGGACAGGGGGCAGATGAAAAACTGTTTTTT
CDR3aa: CAIMGQGADEKLFF

d_gene: NA
j_gene: TRBJ1-2
v_gene: TRBV7-8
abundance: many
CDR3nt: TGTGCCAGCAGCTTAGGGCGGGGCCCCTTCGGTGGCTACACCTTC
CDR3aa: CASSLGRGPFGGYTF

d_gene: TRBD2
j_gene: TRBJ2-2
v_gene: TRBV2
abundance: few
CDR3nt: TGTGCCAGCAGTTTAATCCGTGGCGGGAGCTCCACCGGGGAGCTGTTTTTT
CDR3aa: CASSLIRGGSSTGELFF

d_gene: TRBD1
j_gene: TRBJ2-1
v_gene: TRBV7-2
abundance: few
CDR3nt: TGTGCCAGCAGCGAGGGACAGGGCTACAATGAGCAGTTCTTC
CDR3aa: CASSEGQGYNEQFF

d_gene: NA
j_gene: TRBJ1-5
v_gene: TRBV6-1
abundance: many
CDR3nt: TGTGCCAGCAGTTACGGTAGCAATCAGCCCCAGCATTTT
CDR3aa: CASSYGSNQPQHF

d_gene: NA
j_gene: TRBJ1-1
v_gene: TRBV20-1
abundance: few
CDR3nt: TGCAGTGCTAGGGCAGGGCGTTGGTTCACTGAAGCTTTCTTT
CDR3aa: CSARAGRWFTEAFF

d_gene: NA
j_gene: TRBJ2-1
v_gene: TRBV7-8
abundance: many
CDR3nt: TGTGCCAGCAGCTTAAATCTGCTTTACAATGAGCAGTTCTTC
CDR3aa: CASSLNLLYNEQFF

d_gene: NA
j_gene: TRBJ1-5
v_gene: TRBV28
abundance: few
CDR3nt: TGTGCGAGCACTACAGGGAATCAGCCCCAGCATTTT
CDR3aa: CASTTGNQPQHF

d_gene: TRBD2
j_gene: TRBJ2-5
v_gene: TRBV27
abundance: few
CDR3nt: TGTGCCAGCAGTCGACTAGCGGGGGACGCTGGGACCCAGTACTTC
CDR3aa: CASSRLAGDAGTQYF

d_gene: TRBD1
j_gene: TRBJ1-1
v_gene: TRBV5-5
abundance: many
CDR3nt: TGTGCCAGCAGGGATTGGGACAGGGGGAACACTGAAGCTTTCTTT
CDR3aa: CASRDWDRGNTEAFF

d_gene: TRBD2
j_gene: TRBJ2-5
v_gene: TRBV12-3/TRBV12-4
abundance: many
CDR3nt: TGTGCCAGCAGGGCTAGCGGGAGAGGCCAAGAGACCCAGTACTTC
CDR3aa: CASRASGRGQETQYF

d_gene: TRBD1
j_gene: TRBJ2-7
v_gene: TRBV12-3/TRBV12-4
abundance: many
CDR3nt: TGTGCCAGCAGTTTCCATGGGACAGGGCTAGACGAGCAGTACTTC
CDR3aa: CASSFHGTGLDEQYF

d_gene: NA
j_gene: TRBJ2-1
v_gene: TRBV4-2
abundance: few
CDR3nt: TGTGCCAGCAGCCAAGAATTGGTAGACAATGAGCAGTTCTTC
CDR3aa: CASSQELVDNEQFF

d_gene: NA
j_gene: TRBJ1-1
v_gene: TRBV11-2
abundance: many
CDR3nt: TGTGCCAGCAGCCAGGAGGTCGGGGCGAGCACTGAAGCTTTCTTT
CDR3aa: CASSQEVGASTEAFF

d_gene: TRBD1
j_gene: TRBJ2-2
v_gene: TRBV5-4
abundance: many
CDR3nt: TGTGCCAGCAGCTTGTCGGGACAGAGCACCGGGGAGCTGTTTTTT
CDR3aa: CASSLSGQSTGELFF

d_gene: TRBD1
j_gene: TRBJ1-5
v_gene: TRBV7-8
abundance: many
CDR3nt: TGTGCCAGCAGCTTAACCCTGGCAGGGGGAACCAATCAGCCCCAGCATTTT
CDR3aa: CASSLTLAGGTNQPQHF

d_gene: NA
j_gene: TRBJ1-1
v_gene: TRBV7-2
abundance: NA
CDR3nt: TGTGCCAGCAGCTTTATTCGGACTGAAGCTTTCTTT
CDR3aa: CASSFIRTEAFF

d_gene: NA
j_gene: TRBJ2-3
v_gene: TRBV6-1
abundance: once
CDR3nt: TGTGCCAGCTGGACCCCGTTACGCACAGATACGCAGTATTTT
CDR3aa: CASWTPLRTDTQYF

d_gene: NA
j_gene: TRBJ1-2
v_gene: TRBV7-2
abundance: many
CDR3nt: TGTGCCAGCACCCAACACGGCATGAGGTATGGCTACACCTTC
CDR3aa: CASTQHGMRYGYTF

d_gene: NA
j_gene: TRBJ2-4
v_gene: TRBV7-2
abundance: many
CDR3nt: TGTGCCAGCAGCTTAGGGGCAGGGGGGGGCGGGAACATTCAGTACTTC
CDR3aa: CASSLGAGGGGNIQYF

d_gene: NA
j_gene: TRBJ2-7
v_gene: TRBV28
abundance: many
CDR3nt: TGTGCCAGCAGTGGTGGGAGAGCCTACGAGCAGTACTTC
CDR3aa: CASSGGRAYEQYF

d_gene: NA
j_gene: TRBJ1-1
v_gene: TRBV12-3/TRBV12-4
abundance: NA
CDR3nt: TGTGCCAGCAGTCGGATGGGACGGGTGAACACTGAAGCTTTCTTT
CDR3aa: CASSRMGRVNTEAFF

d_gene: NA
j_gene: TRBJ2-5
v_gene: TRBV7-8
abundance: many
CDR3nt: TGTGCCAGCAGCTTTATCCGGGCACGGACACAAGAGACCCAGTACTTC
CDR3aa: CASSFIRARTQETQYF

d_gene: TRBD1
j_gene: TRBJ1-2
v_gene: TRBV28
abundance: many
CDR3nt: TGTGCCAGCAGGACTGGGGGGACAGCATATGGCTACACCTTC
CDR3aa: CASRTGGTAYGYTF

d_gene: NA
j_gene: TRBJ2-5
v_gene: TRBV2
abundance: NA
CDR3nt: TGTGCCACCGGACGGACCCAAGAGACCCAGTACTTC
CDR3aa: CATGRTQETQYF

d_gene: TRBD1
j_gene: TRBJ1-5
v_gene: TRBV28
abundance: many
CDR3nt: TGTGCCAGCAGCCCAGCGCAGGGGGCGCGGCAGCCCCAGCATTTT
CDR3aa: CASSPAQGARQPQHF

d_gene: TRBD1
j_gene: TRBJ2-7
v_gene: TRBV28
abundance: few
CDR3nt: TGTGCCAGCAGAACCGACAGGGTAAGCGGAGAGCAGTACTTC
CDR3aa: CASRTDRVSGEQYF

d_gene: TRBD1
j_gene: TRBJ2-7
v_gene: TRBV6-1
abundance: NA
CDR3nt: TGTGCCAGCAGCCGTTTACCGGGACAGGGAGACTACGAGCAGTACTTC
CDR3aa: CASSRLPGQGDYEQYF

d_gene: TRBD1
j_gene: TRBJ2-7
v_gene: TRBV28
abundance: many
CDR3nt: TGTGCCAGCAGTTTGACAGGGGGCAGAGTATACGAGCAGTACTTC
CDR3aa: CASSLTGGRVYEQYF

d_gene: NA
j_gene: TRBJ2-7
v_gene: TRBV14
abundance: many
CDR3nt: TGTGCCAGCAGCCAGGGGTCCGGGTCCTACGAGCAGTACTTC
CDR3aa: CASSQGSGSYEQYF

d_gene: TRBD1
j_gene: TRBJ2-7
v_gene: TRBV30
abundance: few
CDR3nt: TGTGCCTGGAGCGTTGACAGGGAAGACGAGCAGTACTTC
CDR3aa: CAWSVDREDEQYF

d_gene: NA
j_gene: TRBJ1-1
v_gene: TRBV29-1
abundance: few
CDR3nt: TGCAGCGTTGAAGAAGGGGGGTTGAACACTGAAGCTTTCTTT
CDR3aa: CSVEEGGLNTEAFF

d_gene: NA
j_gene: TRBJ2-3
v_gene: TRBV7-8
abundance: many
CDR3nt: TGTGCCAGCAGCTTAGTGAGCAGGGGTCTCACAGATACGCAGTATTTT
CDR3aa: CASSLVSRGLTDTQYF

d_gene: TRBD2
j_gene: TRBJ2-1
v_gene: TRBV7-9
abundance: NA
CDR3nt: TGTGCCAGCAGCTTAGTAGGAGCCCGCGGGGGGTCTGTATTCTTC
CDR3aa: CASSLVGARGGSVFF

d_gene: TRBD1
j_gene: TRBJ1-1
v_gene: TRBV7-9
abundance: many
CDR3nt: TGTGCCAGCAGCCCACAGGGGATGGGCACTGAAGCTTTCTTT
CDR3aa: CASSPQGMGTEAFF